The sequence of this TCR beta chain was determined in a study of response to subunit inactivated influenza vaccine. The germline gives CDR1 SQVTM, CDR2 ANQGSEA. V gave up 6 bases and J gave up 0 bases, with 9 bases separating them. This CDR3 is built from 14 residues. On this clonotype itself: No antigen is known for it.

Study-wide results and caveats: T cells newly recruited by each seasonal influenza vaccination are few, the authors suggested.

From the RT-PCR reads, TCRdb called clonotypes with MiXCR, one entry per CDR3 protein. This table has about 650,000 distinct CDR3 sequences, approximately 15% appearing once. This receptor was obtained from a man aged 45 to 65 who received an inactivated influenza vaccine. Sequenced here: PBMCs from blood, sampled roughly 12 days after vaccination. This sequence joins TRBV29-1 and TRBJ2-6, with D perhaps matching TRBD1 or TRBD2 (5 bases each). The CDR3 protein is CSVGTDSGANVLTF. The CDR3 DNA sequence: TGCAGCGTCGGGACGGACTCTGGGGCCAACGTCCTGACTTTC. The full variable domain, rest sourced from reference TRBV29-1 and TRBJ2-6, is SAVISQKPSRDICQRGTSLTIQCQVDSQVTMMFWYRQQPGQSLTLIATANQGSEATYESGFVIDKFPISRPNLTFSTLTVSNMSPEDSSIYLCSVGTDSGANVLTFGAGSRLTVL.